The T cell receptor beta chain under discussion was sequenced for a study of shared clonotypes between healthy human individuals. The CDR3 is made up of 15 amino acids. Trimming took off 4 bases at V and 4 bases at J, with 17 bases between the two ends. The germline gives CDR1 SGHRS, CDR2 YFSETQ. Assay: immunoSEQ multiplex PCR; the TCRdb copy retains only in-frame clones and omits some. The table lists around 990,000 clones, 60% to 85% of them singletons. This clone was found a few times. Its antigen is unidentified. Overall study results and limits: Non-shared clonotypes displayed generation probabilities falling below those of clonotypes present in all four donors.

This receptor was taken from a man younger than 35 in good health. Some clones in this sample may be carry-over from other donors' samples. The sample consisted of memory CD4+ T cells from PBMCs. The subset here: CD45RA-negative fraction. V is TRBV5-1 and J is TRBJ1-1; D is uncertain. DNA for the CDR3: TGCGCCAGCAGCGCGTTCTCTACGGGGAGCACTGAAGCTTTCTTT. Encoded protein: CASSAFSTGSTEAFF.